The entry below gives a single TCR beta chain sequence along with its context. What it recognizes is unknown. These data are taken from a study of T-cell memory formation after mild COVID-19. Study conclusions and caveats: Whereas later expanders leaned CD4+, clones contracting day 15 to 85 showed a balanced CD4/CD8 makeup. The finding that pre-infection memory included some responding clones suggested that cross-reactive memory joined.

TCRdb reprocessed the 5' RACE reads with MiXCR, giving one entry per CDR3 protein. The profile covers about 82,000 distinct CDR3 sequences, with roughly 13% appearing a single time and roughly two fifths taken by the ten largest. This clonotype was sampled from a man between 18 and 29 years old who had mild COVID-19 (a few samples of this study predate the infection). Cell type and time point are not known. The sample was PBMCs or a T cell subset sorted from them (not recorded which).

The CDR3 sequence: CASRRDGIGGYTF. The CDR3 DNA follows: TGTGCCAGCAGACGGGACGGGATTGGGGGCTACACCTTC. This rearrangement joins TRBV21-1 to TRBJ1-2; TRBD1 reflects the table's D call only, with no check against the DNA. TRBV21-1 is flagged as a pseudogene. The CDR3 has 13 amino acids.